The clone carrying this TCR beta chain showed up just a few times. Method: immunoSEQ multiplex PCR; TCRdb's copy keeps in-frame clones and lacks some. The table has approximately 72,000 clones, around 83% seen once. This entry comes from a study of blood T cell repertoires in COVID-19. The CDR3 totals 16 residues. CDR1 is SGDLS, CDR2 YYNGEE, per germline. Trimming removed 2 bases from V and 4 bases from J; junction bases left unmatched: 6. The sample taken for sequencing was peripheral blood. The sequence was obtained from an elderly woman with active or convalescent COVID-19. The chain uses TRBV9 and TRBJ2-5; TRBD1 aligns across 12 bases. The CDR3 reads CASSVRDRGRGETQYF. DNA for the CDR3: TGTGCCAGCAGCGTCAGGGACAGGGGGCGGGGAGAGACCCAGTACTTC.